One sample yielded the 22 T cell receptor beta chains listed below, sequenced in a study of blood T cell repertoires in COVID-19. Clones were sequenced by immunoSEQ multiplex PCR, and TCRdb holds only the in-frame ones, with some missing. The sample lists roughly 200,000 clones, 75% to 90% occurring once. Sequencing was performed on peripheral blood. The receptors were gathered from a woman aged 55-70 years with acute or convalescent COVID-19.

The chain carries TRBV5-1 and TRBJ2-3; 7 bases are a match to TRBD1. Germline-derived CDR1 and CDR2 are SGHRS and YFSETQ. J was trimmed by 0 bases and V by 3 bases; bases with no gene match: 7. The CDR3 is made up of 16 amino acids. CDR3 protein: CASSSTGEPSTDTQYF. The CDR3 DNA is TGCGCCAGCAGCTCTACAGGGGAACCTAGCACAGATACGCAGTATTTT.

The rearrangement joins TRBV10-1 to TRBJ2-2; D is perhaps TRBD1 (5 bases). The CDR3 has 13 amino acids. The germline V gene has CDR1 WNHNN and CDR2 SYGVQD (reference sequence). V lost 5 bases and J lost 6, with 10 bases in between. The DNA for the CDR3 is TGCGCCAGCAGTCAGACCAGGGCCGGGGAGCTGTTTTTT. Translated: CASSQTRAGELFF.

The V call is TRBV5-1, the J call TRBJ1-1; no firm D call. Germline values: CDR1 SGHRS, CDR2 YFSETQ. CDR3 length: 13 residues. Trimming removed 5 bases at V and 4 bases at J, with 12 bases between. The DNA of the CDR3 is TGCGCCAGCAGAGGAGACTCGACCACTGAAGCTTTCTTT. As protein: CASRGDSTTEAFF.

This clone was counted once. V usage is TRBV28 and J usage is TRBJ2-7; TRBD2 is a possible D gene (5 bases). CDR3 length equals 15 residues. V lost 4 bases and J lost 3, with 16 bases in between. Germline V gives CDR1 MDHEN, CDR2 SYDVKM. The CDR3 DNA reads TGTGCCAGCAGTTCCCAGGACCAGCGGAGCTACGAGCAGTACTTC. This translates into CASSSQDQRSYEQYF.

V usage is TRBV7-9 and J usage is TRBJ2-7, with TRBD1 identical over 9 bases. The CDR3 covers 15 residues. Trimming took 5 bases from V and 4 from J; bases not matched to a gene: 9. From germline, CDR1 is SEHNR and CDR2 FQNEAQ (reference sequence). DNA for the CDR3: TGTGCCAGCAGCCTGGGAGCCGGGACAGGGTACGAGCAGTACTTC. Translated: CASSLGAGTGYEQYF.

V gene TRBV3-1 (or the pseudogene TRBV3-2) combines with J gene TRBJ2-7, with 8 bases fitting TRBD2. The germline V gene encodes CDR1 LGHDT and CDR2 YNNKEL (reference sequence). After removal of 1 base from V and 6 bases from J, the junction contained 2 bases not matched to a gene. CDR3 size: 13 residues. The CDR3 sequence: CASSQGAGVEQYF. The DNA for the CDR3 is TGTGCCAGCAGCCAAGGAGCGGGAGTCGAGCAGTACTTC.

V gene TRBV7-3 combines with J gene TRBJ2-1, with 13 bases aligning to TRBD2. With 5 bases clipped from V and 8 bases from J, the junction kept 9 bases outside the gene matches. Germline CDR1 SGHTA, CDR2 FQGTGA. The CDR3 consists of 16 residues. In nucleotides, the CDR3 is TGTGCCAGCAGCCCCGCCGGGACTAGCGGGGTCGATGAGCAGTTCTTC. Its translation is CASSPAGTSGVDEQFF.

This clone was seen just once. V usage is TRBV7-6 and J usage is TRBJ2-3, with 8 bases matching TRBD2. The CDR3 runs 16 residues. V was clipped by 1 base and J by 3 bases; unmatched bases: 6. Germline CDR1 and CDR2: SGHVS and FNYEAQ. DNA for the CDR3: TGTGCCAGCAGCTTAGGAGCGGGAGCTAGGACAGATACGCAGTATTTT. It yields the protein CASSLGAGARTDTQYF.

The rearrangement links TRBV19 to TRBJ1-4; 10 nucleotides align to TRBD1. The trim removed 3 bases at V and 8 bases at J, leaving 3 bases unmatched. CDR1 and CDR2 (germline): LNHDA, SQIVND (reference sequence). The CDR3 runs 14 residues. CDR3: CASSIRQGAEKLFF. Here the CDR3 DNA reads TGTGCCAGTAGTATTCGACAGGGGGCGGAAAAACTGTTTTTT.

This chain joins TRBV9 and TRBJ1-2; D is ambiguous. The CDR3 spans 13 residues. The V gene's germline CDR1 is SGDLS and CDR2 YYNGEE. V gave up 0 bases and J gave up 2 bases, with 5 bases separating them. The chain's CDR3 is CASSVEQNYGYTF. CDR3 DNA: TGTGCCAGCAGCGTAGAACAGAACTATGGCTACACCTTC.

J is TRBJ1-4 and V is TRBV29-1, with D tentatively TRBD1 (5 bases). Germline V gene sequence: CDR1 SQVTM, CDR2 ANQGSEA. The CDR3 is made up of 13 amino acids. Between the trimmed V and J ends, which lost 7 bases and 8 bases, there was a span of 17 bases. CDR3 sequence reads: CSARTLGGEKLFF. The CDR3 nucleotides are TGCAGCGCTCGGACACTGGGAGGGGAAAAACTGTTTTTT.

This chain links TRBV5-4 with TRBJ2-3, with 10 bases lining up with TRBD2. From germline, CDR1 is SGHNT and CDR2 YYREEE (reference sequence). The CDR3 is made up of 15 amino acids. Losses at the gene ends were 6 bases for V and 5 bases for J; bases not matched to a gene: 9. The CDR3 DNA is TGTGCCAGCAAAAGAGGTAGCGGGAGGTTAGATACGCAGTATTTT. Translated, it gives CASKRGSGRLDTQYF. Full variable domain (outside the CDR3, taken from reference TRBV5-4 and TRBJ2-3): ETGVTQSPTHLIKTRGQQVTLRCSSQSGHNTVSWYQQALGQGPQFIFQYYREEENGRGNFPPRFSGLQFPNYSSELNVNALELDDSALYLCASKRGSGRLDTQYFGPGTRLTVL.

The V call is TRBV27, the J call TRBJ1-1, with a weak D call TRBD1 (5 bases). The CDR3 is made up of 13 amino acids. Trimming took off 5 bases at V and 5 bases at J, with 12 bases between the two ends. Germline V gene data show CDR1 as MNHEY and CDR2 as SMNVEV (reference sequence). The DNA for the CDR3 is TGTGCCAGCAGTGACAGACGAAAAACTGAAGCTTTCTTT. Residues: CASSDRRKTEAFF.

On this clone: Other DNA sequences in the sample encode the same CDR3. CDR3 nucleotides: TGTGCCAGTAGTATTGCGGTGTCTGGGGCCAACGTCCTGACTTTC. It codes for CASSIAVSGANVLTF. J is TRBJ2-6 and V is TRBV19; D unclear. V lost 3 bases and J lost 1, with 7 bases in between. There are 15 residues in the CDR3. Germline V gene sequence: CDR1 LNHDA, CDR2 SQIVND (reference sequence).

The chain couples TRBV16 to TRBJ1-5; TRBD1 might be the D (6 bases). Germline loops: CDR1 KGHSY, CDR2 FQNENV. V gave up 2 bases and J gave up 3 bases, with 11 bases separating them. There are 15 residues in the CDR3. The CDR3: CASSQVQGSNQPQHF. Here the CDR3 DNA reads TGTGCCAGCAGCCAAGTACAGGGATCCAATCAGCCCCAGCATTTT.

CDR3 DNA sequence: TGTGCCAGCAGTCCCGACAGGGTCGGCTACACCTTC. It codes for CASSPDRVGYTF. The chain has TRBV27 and TRBJ1-2; 7 nucleotides agree with TRBD1. The CDR3 has 12 amino acids. Germline CDR1 and CDR2: MNHEY and SMNVEV (reference sequence). Trimming removed 5 bases from V and 8 bases from J; junction bases left unmatched: 5.

The chain couples TRBV19 to TRBJ2-7; 8 bases match TRBD2. The junction had 8 bases not matched to a gene; V was cut back by 6 bases and J by 4 bases. Germline-derived CDR1 and CDR2 are LNHDA and SQIVND (reference sequence). The CDR3 is made up of 14 amino acids. DNA for the CDR3: TGTGCCAGTAGGAAGGTTAGCGGGAAATACGAGCAGTACGTC. Translating it yields CASRKVSGKYEQYV.

The chain recombines TRBV27 with TRBJ1-1; 8 positions match TRBD1. After removal of 4 bases from V and 1 base from J, the junction contained 2 bases not matched to a gene. Germline V gene sequence: CDR1 MNHEY, CDR2 SMNVEV (reference sequence). This CDR3 comprises 14 residues. CDR3: CASSYRGENTEAFF. In DNA, the CDR3 is TGTGCCAGCAGTTACAGGGGGGAGAACACTGAAGCTTTCTTT.

This sequence joins TRBV15 and TRBJ1-1, with 9 bases fitting TRBD1. The junction had 3 bases not matched to a gene; V was cut back by 3 bases and J by 1 base. CDR1 LNHNV and CDR2 YYDKDF come from the germline V gene (reference sequence). CDR3 length: 15 amino acids. Here the CDR3 reads CATSRGGQGNTEAFF. The CDR3 DNA follows: TGTGCCACCAGCAGGGGGGGACAGGGGAACACTGAAGCTTTCTTT.

This clone has just a few counts. The same CDR3 is also encoded by other DNA sequences in this sample. The chain employs TRBV19 and TRBJ2-5, with D possibly being TRBD2 (7 bases). This CDR3 is built from 15 residues. The germline V gene has CDR1 LNHDA and CDR2 SQIVND (reference sequence). Trimming pared 3 bases from V and 1 base from J, leaving 12 bases between. DNA of the CDR3: TGTGCCAGTAGTATGGGGCGGGGGCGCCAAGAGACCCAGTACTTC. It specifies CASSMGRGRQETQYF.

The chain combines TRBV12-3 or TRBV12-4 with TRBJ1-2; the D is unclear. V lost 5 bases to trimming and J lost 8 bases, with 15 bases between them. The CDR3 sequence is 13 residues long. CDR3 protein: CASSPIRLGGYTF. As DNA, the CDR3 is TGTGCCAGCAGTCCGATTCGGCTGGGCGGCTACACCTTC.

The chain links TRBV28 to TRBJ1-6, with 9 bases fitting TRBD1. Losses at the gene ends were 2 bases for V and 13 bases for J; bases not matched to a gene: 3. The CDR3 spans 13 residues. The V gene's germline CDR1 is MDHEN and CDR2 SYDVKM. The CDR3 loop is CASSLPTGGPLHF. Here the CDR3 DNA reads TGTGCCAGCAGTTTACCAACAGGGGGCCCCCTCCACTTT.